Sequencing of this T cell receptor (beta chain) was carried out in a study of cytomegalovirus exposure and HLA in healthy donors. Whole-study results and caveats: Sequence variants that were highly shared formed a cluster that was likely a sequencing artifact.

Trimming stripped 1 base from V and 9 bases from J, with 13 bases between. The CDR3 sequence is 14 residues long. Germline values: CDR1 MGHRA, CDR2 YSYEKL. Amplification used 60 Vbeta primers and 13 Jbeta primers. Profiling relied on immunoSEQ multiplex PCR, and the TCRdb table lists in-frame clones only, not all of them. Of roughly 120,000 clones listed, over 60% were seen once; the top ten hold 4% to 5.5%. This clone was detected only a few times. Its cognate antigen is unknown. The rearrangement uses TRBV4-1 and TRBJ1-3; D is unresolved. Sequencing was carried out using PBMCs. The source of this sequence is a man aged 30-40 years in good health and CMV-seropositive. The CDR3 region is CASSQVGRGSTIYF. In nucleotides, the CDR3 is TGCGCCAGCAGCCAAGTTGGGAGAGGATCCACCATATATTTT.